These T cell receptor beta chains were read from a single sample in a study of OX40 agonist ivuxolimab in advanced cancers. Here immunoSEQ multiplex PCR was the method, and the copy in TCRdb shows in-frame clones only, minus some. Found here are fewer than 130,000 clones, approximately 89% of them singletons; the top ten hold less than 0.35%. Sample: CD4+ or CD8+ T cells sorted from blood, taken in a trial of the OX40 agonist ivuxolimab. All receptors come from an adult with an advanced solid tumor such as melanoma, head and neck, liver or kidney cancer. CDR3s include the opening cysteine and the closing phenylalanine or tryptophan. D genes are given only for firm matches. Rows give clone size only sometimes, using once, few, many, or a class for an expanded clone.

d_gene,v_gene,abundance,j_gene,CDR3aa,CDR3nt
TRBD1,TRBV6-6,NA,TRBJ1-1,CASSYSMGQRFEAFF,TGTGCCAGCAGTTACTCGATGGGACAGAGATTTGAAGCTTTCTTT
TRBD1,TRBV5-4,NA,TRBJ1-5,CASSPGQDNQPQHF,TGTGCCAGCAGTCCTGGACAGGACAATCAGCCCCAGCATTTT
NA,TRBV10-3,NA,TRBJ2-3,CAISESGQELQGTQLTQYF,TGTGCCATCAGTGAGTCCGGACAAGAGTTGCAGGGTACACAGTTGACGCAGTATTTT
TRBD1,TRBV12-5,NA,TRBJ1-2,CASGLSGGLSYGYTF,TGTGCTAGTGGCCTATCAGGGGGCCTCTCCTATGGCTACACCTTC
NA,TRBV6-4,NA,TRBJ2-2,CASSEQYPNTGELFF,TGTGCCAGCAGTGAACAGTATCCGAACACCGGGGAGCTGTTTTTT
NA,TRBV6-6,NA,TRBJ2-4,CASSYISNIQYF,TGTGCCAGCAGTTACATTAGTAACATTCAGTACTTC
NA,TRBV19,NA,TRBJ1-5,CASNPAGYSQPQHF,TGTGCCAGTAACCCCGCGGGGTATAGTCAGCCCCAGCATTTT
NA,TRBV5-1,NA,TRBJ1-1,CASSLNGDLNTEAFF,TGCGCCAGCAGCTTAAACGGGGACCTGAACACTGAAGCTTTCTTT
NA,TRBV6-5,NA,TRBJ2-5,CATGGGQQETQYF,TGTGCCACCGGAGGCGGACAGCAAGAGACCCAGTACTTC
NA,TRBV30,NA,TRBJ1-1,CAWTLPGAGRTEAFF,TGTGCCTGGACACTACCGGGGGCAGGGCGAACTGAAGCTTTCTTT
NA,TRBV7-9,NA,TRBJ1-5,CASSFDRTQPQHF,TGTGCCAGCAGCTTCGACAGGACCCAGCCCCAGCATTTT
NA,TRBV6-1,NA,TRBJ1-2,CASSYQGGYTF,TGTGCCAGCAGTTACCAAGGAGGCTACACCTTC
NA,TRBV29-1,NA,TRBJ1-2,CSFRDNYGYTF,TGCAGCTTCCGGGACAACTATGGCTACACCTTC
NA,TRBV11-3,once,TRBJ2-5,CASSLAAQETQYF,TGTGCCAGCAGCTTAGCGGCTCAAGAGACCCAGTACTTC
TRBD1,TRBV9,NA,TRBJ2-7,CASSVGGTGISYEQYF,TGTGCCAGCAGCGTAGGAGGGACAGGTATTTCGTACGAGCAGTACTTC
TRBD1,TRBV19,NA,TRBJ2-5,CASREQGSQTQYF,TGTGCCAGTAGGGAACAGGGGAGTCAGACCCAGTACTTC
NA,TRBV27,NA,TRBJ2-7,CASSLGRGAPYEQYF,TGTGCCAGCAGTTTAGGTCGAGGGGCGCCCTACGAGCAGTACTTC
NA,TRBV28,NA,TRBJ1-3,CASSFLVSSGNTIYF,TGTGCCAGCAGTTTTCTGGTCAGCTCTGGAAACACCATATATTTT
NA,TRBV6-6,NA,TRBJ2-7,CASSTVSSYEQYF,TGTGCCAGCAGTACGGTCAGCTCCTACGAGCAGTACTTC
TRBD1,TRBV18,NA,TRBJ2-3,CASSPEAMGQGTDTQYF,TGTGCCAGCTCACCAGAAGCTATGGGACAGGGTACAGATACGCAGTATTTT
NA,TRBV10-2,NA,TRBJ1-1,CASRTGPNSNTEAFF,TGCGCCAGCAGGACCGGGCCGAACTCGAACACTGAAGCTTTCTTT
TRBD1,TRBV7-8,NA,TRBJ1-6,CASSLGQGFSPLHF,TGTGCCAGCAGCTTGGGACAGGGTTTTTCACCCCTCCACTTT